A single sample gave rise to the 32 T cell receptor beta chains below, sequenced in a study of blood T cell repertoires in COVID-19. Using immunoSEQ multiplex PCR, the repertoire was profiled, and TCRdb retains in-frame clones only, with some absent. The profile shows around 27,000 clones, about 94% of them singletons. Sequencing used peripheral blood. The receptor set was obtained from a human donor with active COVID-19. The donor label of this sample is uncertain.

Here the CDR3 DNA reads TGTGCCACCAGTGACAGAAAAGGGCGGGAGCGATCCTACAATGAGCAGTTCTTC. It encodes CATSDRKGRERSYNEQFF. J is TRBJ2-1 and V is TRBV24-1; 7 nucleotides line up with TRBD2. The junction had 12 bases not matched to a gene; V was cut back by 4 bases and J by 1 base. CDR1 and CDR2 from the germline V gene are KGHDR and SFDVKD. The CDR3 loop spans 18 amino acids.

The CDR3 DNA is TGCGCCAGCAGCCAAGCCCTCGGTGTGAGTTTACGTGAGCAGTTCTTC. Amino acids: CASSQALGVSLREQFF. The chain joins TRBV4-1 to TRBJ2-1; D not resolved. The V gene's germline CDR1 is MGHRA and CDR2 YSYEKL. The CDR3 length is 16 residues. With 1 base removed from V and 9 bases from J, the gap between germline ends came to 19 bases.

CDR3 bases: TGTGCCAGCAGCACGGGGGCGGGACTAGCGGGAGGGATGGATGAGCAGTTCTTC. It is translated as CASSTGAGLAGGMDEQFF. The V and J genes are TRBV5-6 and TRBJ2-1; the match to TRBD2 covers 16 bases. Germline V gives CDR1 SGHDT, CDR2 YYEEEE. Trimming took 4 bases from V and 8 from J; bases not matched to a gene: 12. The CDR3 is made up of 18 amino acids.

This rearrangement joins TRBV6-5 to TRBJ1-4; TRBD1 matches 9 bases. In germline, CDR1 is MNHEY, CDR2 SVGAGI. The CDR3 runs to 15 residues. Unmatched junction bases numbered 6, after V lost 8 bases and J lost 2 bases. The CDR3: CASDRGAATNEKLFF. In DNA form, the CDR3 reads TGTGCCAGCGACAGGGGGGCAGCTACTAATGAAAAACTGTTTTTT.

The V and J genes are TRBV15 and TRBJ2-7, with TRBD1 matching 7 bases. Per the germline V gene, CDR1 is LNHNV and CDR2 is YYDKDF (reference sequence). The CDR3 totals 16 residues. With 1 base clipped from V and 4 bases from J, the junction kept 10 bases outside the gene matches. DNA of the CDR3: TGTGCCACCAGCAGAGCGACAGGGTTTTCGTCATACGAGCAGTACTTC. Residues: CATSRATGFSSYEQYF.

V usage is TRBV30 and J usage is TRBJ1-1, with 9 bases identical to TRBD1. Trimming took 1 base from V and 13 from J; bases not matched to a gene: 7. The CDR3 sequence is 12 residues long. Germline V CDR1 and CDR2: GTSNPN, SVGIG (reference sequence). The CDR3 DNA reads TGTGCCTGGAGTGCTCGGGACAGGGTTGATTTCTTT. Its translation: CAWSARDRVDFF.

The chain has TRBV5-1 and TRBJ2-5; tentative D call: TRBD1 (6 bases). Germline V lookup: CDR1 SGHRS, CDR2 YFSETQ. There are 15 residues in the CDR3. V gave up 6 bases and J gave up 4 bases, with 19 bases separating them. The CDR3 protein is CASKGGDTAGETQYF. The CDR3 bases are TGCGCCAGCAAGGGTGGGGACACGGCGGGAGAGACCCAGTACTTC.

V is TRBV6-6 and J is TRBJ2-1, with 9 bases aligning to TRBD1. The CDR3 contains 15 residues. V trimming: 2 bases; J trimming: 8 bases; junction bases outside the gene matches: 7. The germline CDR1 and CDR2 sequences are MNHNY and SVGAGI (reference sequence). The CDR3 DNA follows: TGTGCCAGCAGTTACCCGCAGGGGGACAGGGATGAGCAGTTCTTC. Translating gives CASSYPQGDRDEQFF.

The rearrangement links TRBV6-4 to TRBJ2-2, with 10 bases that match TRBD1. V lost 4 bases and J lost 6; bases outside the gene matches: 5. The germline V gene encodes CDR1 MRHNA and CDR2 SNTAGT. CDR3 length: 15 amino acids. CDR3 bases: TGTGCCAGCAGTGCTGGACAGGGGGGTGCCGGGGAGCTGTTTTTT. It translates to CASSAGQGGAGELFF.

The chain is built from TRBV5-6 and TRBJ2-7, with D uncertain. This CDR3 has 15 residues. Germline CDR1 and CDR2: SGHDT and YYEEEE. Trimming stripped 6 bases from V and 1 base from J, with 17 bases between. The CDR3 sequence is CASNGLKRGSYEQYF. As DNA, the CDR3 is TGTGCCAGCAACGGCTTAAAAAGAGGATCCTACGAGCAGTACTTC.

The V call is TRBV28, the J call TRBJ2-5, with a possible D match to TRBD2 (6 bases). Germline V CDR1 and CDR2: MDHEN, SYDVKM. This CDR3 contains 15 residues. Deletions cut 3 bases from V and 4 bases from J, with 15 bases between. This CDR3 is CASSFAGSQGETQYF. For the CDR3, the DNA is TGTGCCAGCAGTTTCGCGGGATCCCAGGGAGAGACCCAGTACTTC.

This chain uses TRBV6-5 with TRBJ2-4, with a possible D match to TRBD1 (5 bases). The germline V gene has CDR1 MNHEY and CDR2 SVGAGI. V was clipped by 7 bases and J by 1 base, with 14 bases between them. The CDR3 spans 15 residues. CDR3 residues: CASNPAGKAKNIQYF. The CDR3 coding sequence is TGTGCCAGCAACCCGGCAGGGAAGGCCAAAAACATTCAGTACTTC.

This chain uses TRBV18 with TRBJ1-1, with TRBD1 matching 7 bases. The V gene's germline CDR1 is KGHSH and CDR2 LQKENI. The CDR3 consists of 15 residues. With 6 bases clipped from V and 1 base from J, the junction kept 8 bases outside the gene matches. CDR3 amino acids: CASSRTRGENTEAFF. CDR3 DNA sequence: TGTGCCAGCTCGCGCACCAGGGGGGAGAACACTGAAGCTTTCTTT.

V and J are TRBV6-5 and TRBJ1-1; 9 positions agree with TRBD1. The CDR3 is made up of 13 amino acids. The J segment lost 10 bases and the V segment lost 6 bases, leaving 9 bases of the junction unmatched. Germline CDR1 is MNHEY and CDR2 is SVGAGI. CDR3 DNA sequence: TGTGCCAGCAGCAGACAGGGGGACGGGGGAGCTTTCTTT. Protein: CASSRQGDGGAFF.

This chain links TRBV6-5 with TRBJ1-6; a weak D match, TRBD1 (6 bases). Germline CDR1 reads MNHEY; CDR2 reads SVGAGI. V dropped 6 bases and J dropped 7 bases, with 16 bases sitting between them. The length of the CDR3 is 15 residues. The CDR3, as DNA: TGTGCCAGCAGCGGCGGGGGGCGCGGGAATTCACCCCTCCACTTT. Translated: CASSGGGRGNSPLHF.

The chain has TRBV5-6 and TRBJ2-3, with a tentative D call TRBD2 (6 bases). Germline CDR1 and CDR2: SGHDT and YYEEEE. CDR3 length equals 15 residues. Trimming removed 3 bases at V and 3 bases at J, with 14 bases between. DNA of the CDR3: TGTGCCAGCAGCTCCCTAGGGGAGGAGACAGATACGCAGTATTTT. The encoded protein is CASSSLGEETDTQYF.

In DNA, the CDR3 is TGCGCCAGCAGTCAGGGACAGGGGATGACAGATACGCAGTATTTT. This gives the protein CASSQGQGMTDTQYF. This rearrangement joins TRBV5-1 to TRBJ2-3, with TRBD1 identical over 10 bases. CDR3 length equals 15 residues. Germline V gene data show CDR1 as SGHRS and CDR2 as YFSETQ. J lost 3 bases, V lost 5 bases, and 6 bases had no gene match.

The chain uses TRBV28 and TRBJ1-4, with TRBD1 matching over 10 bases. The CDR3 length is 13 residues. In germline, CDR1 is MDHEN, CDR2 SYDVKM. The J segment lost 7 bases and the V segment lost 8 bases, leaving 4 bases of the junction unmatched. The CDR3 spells CASETGGVEKLFF. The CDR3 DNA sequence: TGTGCCAGCGAGACAGGGGGCGTTGAAAAACTGTTTTTT.

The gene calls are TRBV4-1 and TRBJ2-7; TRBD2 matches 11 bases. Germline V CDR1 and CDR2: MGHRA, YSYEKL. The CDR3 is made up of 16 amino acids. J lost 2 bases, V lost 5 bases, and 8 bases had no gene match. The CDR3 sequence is CASSVTSGISTYEQYF. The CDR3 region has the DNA TGCGCCAGCAGCGTGACTAGCGGGATTTCCACCTACGAGCAGTACTTC.

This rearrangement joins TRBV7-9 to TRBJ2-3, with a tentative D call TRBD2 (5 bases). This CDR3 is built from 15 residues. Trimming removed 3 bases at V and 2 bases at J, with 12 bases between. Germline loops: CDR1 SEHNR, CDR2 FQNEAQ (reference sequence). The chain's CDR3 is CASSLWRTPTDTQYF. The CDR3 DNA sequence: TGTGCCAGCAGCTTGTGGAGGACTCCCACAGATACGCAGTATTTT. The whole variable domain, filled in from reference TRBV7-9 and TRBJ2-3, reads DTGVSQNPRHKITKRGQNVTFRCDPISEHNRLYWYRQTLGQGPEFLTYFQNEAQLEKSRLLSDRFSAERPKGSFSTLEIQRTEQGDSAMYLCASSLWRTPTDTQYFGPGTRLTVL.

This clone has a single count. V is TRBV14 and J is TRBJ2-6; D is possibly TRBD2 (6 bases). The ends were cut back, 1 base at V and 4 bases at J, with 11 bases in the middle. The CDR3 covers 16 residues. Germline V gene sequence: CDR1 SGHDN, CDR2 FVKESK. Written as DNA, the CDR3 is TGTGCCAGCAGCCAAGTGGGGGGTCAGGGGGCCAACGTCCTGACTTTC. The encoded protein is CASSQVGGQGANVLTF.

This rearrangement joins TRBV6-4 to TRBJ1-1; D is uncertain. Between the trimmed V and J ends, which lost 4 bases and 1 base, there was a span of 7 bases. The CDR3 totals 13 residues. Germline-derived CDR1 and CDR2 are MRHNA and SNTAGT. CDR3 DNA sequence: TGTGCCAGCAGTGCGGGGAGGAACACTGAAGCTTTCTTT. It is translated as CASSAGRNTEAFF.

The CDR3 sequence: CASSSSGQPQNYGYTF. The DNA of the CDR3 is TGTGCCAGCAGTTCCTCTGGACAGCCACAGAACTATGGCTACACCTTC. The chain employs TRBV27 and TRBJ1-2, with a possible D match to TRBD1 (6 bases). Trimming took off 4 bases at V and 2 bases at J, with 17 bases between the two ends. This CDR3 is built from 16 residues. Germline V CDR1 and CDR2: MNHEY, SMNVEV (reference sequence).

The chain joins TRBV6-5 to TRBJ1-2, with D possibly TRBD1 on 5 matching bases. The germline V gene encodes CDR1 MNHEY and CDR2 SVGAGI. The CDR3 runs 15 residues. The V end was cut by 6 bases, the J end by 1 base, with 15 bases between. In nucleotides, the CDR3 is TGTGCCAGCAGGGACCGGGACTTGGGTAACTATGGCTACACCTTC. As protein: CASRDRDLGNYGYTF.

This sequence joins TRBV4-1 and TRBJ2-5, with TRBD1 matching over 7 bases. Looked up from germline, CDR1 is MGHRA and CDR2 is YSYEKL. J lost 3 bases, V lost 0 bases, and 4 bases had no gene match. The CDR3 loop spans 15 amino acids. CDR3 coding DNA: TGCGCCAGCAGCCAAGATTCGGGACAGAAAGAGACCCAGTACTTC. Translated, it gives CASSQDSGQKETQYF.

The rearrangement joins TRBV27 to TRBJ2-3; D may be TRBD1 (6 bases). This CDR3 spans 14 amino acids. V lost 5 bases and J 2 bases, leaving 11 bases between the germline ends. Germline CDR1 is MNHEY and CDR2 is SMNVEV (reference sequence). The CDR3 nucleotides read TGTGCCAGCAGTATCGACAGGACCACAGATACGCAGTATTTT. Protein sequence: CASSIDRTTDTQYF.

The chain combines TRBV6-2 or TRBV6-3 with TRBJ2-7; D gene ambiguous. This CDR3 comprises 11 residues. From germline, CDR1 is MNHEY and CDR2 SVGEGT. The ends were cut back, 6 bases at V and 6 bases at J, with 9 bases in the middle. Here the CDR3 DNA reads TGTGCCAGCAGCCCCAGGTCCGAGCAGTACTTC. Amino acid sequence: CASSPRSEQYF.

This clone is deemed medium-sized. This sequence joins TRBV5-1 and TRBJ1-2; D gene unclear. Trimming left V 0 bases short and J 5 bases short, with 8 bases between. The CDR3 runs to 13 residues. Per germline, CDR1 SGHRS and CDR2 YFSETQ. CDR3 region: CASSLGPRYGYTF. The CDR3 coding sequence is TGCGCCAGCAGCTTGGGTCCGAGGTATGGCTACACCTTC.

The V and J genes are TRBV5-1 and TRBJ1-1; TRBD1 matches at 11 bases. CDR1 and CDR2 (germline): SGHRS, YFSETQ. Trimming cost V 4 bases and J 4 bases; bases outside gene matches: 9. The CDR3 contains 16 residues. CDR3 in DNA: TGCGCCAGCAGCGTGGGACCCGGGACAGGGGGCACTGAAGCTTTCTTT. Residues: CASSVGPGTGGTEAFF.

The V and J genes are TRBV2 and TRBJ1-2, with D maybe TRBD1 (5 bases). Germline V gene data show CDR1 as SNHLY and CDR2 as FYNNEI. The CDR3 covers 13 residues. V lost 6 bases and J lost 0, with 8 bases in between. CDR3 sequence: CASSQDTNYGYTF. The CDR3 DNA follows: TGTGCCAGCAGCCAGGACACTAACTATGGCTACACCTTC.

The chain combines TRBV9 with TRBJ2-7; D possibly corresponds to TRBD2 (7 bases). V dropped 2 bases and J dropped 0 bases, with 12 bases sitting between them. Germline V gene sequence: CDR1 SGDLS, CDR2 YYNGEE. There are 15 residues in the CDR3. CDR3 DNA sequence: TGTGCCAGCAGCGTTTCGGGGGGCCCCTCCTACGAGCAGTACTTC. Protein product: CASSVSGGPSYEQYF.

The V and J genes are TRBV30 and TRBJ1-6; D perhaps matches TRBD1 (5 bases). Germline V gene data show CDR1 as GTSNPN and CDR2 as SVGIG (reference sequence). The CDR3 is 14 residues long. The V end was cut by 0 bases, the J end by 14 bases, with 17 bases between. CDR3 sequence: CAWSVTGALRALHF. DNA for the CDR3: TGTGCCTGGAGTGTAACTGGAGCTCTCAGGGCCCTCCACTTT.